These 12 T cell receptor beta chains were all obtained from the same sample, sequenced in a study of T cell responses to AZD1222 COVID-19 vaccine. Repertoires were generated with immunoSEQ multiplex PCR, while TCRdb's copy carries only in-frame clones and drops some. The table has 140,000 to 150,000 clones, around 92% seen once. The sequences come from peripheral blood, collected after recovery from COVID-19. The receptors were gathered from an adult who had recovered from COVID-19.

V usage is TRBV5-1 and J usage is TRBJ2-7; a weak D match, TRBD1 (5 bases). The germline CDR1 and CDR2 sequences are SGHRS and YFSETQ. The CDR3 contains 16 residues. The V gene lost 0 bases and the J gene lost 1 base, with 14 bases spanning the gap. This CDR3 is CASSLELTGASYEQYF. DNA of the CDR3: TGCGCCAGCAGCTTGGAATTGACTGGGGCTTCCTACGAGCAGTACTTC. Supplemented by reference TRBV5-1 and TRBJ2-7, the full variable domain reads KAGVTQTPRYLIKTRGQQVTLSCSPISGHRSVSWYQQTPGQGLQFLFEYFSETQRNKGNFPGRFSGRQFSNSRSEMNVSTLELGDSALYLCASSLELTGASYEQYFGPGTRLTVT.

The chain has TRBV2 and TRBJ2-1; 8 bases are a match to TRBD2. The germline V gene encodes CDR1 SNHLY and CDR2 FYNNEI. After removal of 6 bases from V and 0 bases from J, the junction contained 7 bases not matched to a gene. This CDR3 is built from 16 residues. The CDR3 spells CASRLLAGSSYNEQFF. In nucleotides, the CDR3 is TGTGCCAGCAGACTTTTAGCGGGGAGCTCCTACAATGAGCAGTTCTTC.

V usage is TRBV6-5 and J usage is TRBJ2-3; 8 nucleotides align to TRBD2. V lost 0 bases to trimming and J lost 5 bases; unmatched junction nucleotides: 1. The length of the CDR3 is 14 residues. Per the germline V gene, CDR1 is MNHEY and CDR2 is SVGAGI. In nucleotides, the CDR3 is TGTGCCAGCAGTTACTCAACTAGCGGAGATACGCAGTATTTT. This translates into CASSYSTSGDTQYF.

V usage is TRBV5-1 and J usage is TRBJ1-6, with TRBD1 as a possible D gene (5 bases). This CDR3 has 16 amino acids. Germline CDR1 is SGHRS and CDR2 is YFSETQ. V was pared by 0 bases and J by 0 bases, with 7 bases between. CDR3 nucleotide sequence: TGCGCCAGCAGCTTGGGGGACCTCTCCTATAATTCACCCCTCCACTTT. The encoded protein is CASSLGDLSYNSPLHF. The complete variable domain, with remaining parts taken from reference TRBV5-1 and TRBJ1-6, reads KAGVTQTPRYLIKTRGQQVTLSCSPISGHRSVSWYQQTPGQGLQFLFEYFSETQRNKGNFPGRFSGRQFSNSRSEMNVSTLELGDSALYLCASSLGDLSYNSPLHFGNGTRLTVT.

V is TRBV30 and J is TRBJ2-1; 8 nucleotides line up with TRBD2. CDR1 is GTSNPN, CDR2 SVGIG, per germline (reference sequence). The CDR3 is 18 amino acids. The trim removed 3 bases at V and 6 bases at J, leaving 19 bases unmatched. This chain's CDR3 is CAWRGPRSGGPCCNEQFF. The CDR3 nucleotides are TGTGCCTGGAGGGGCCCCCGGTCGGGAGGGCCGTGTTGCAATGAGCAGTTCTTC. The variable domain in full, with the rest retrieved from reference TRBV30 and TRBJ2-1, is SQTIHQWPATLVQPVGSPLSLECTVEGTSNPNLYWYRQAAGRGLQLLFYSVGIGQISSEVPQNLSASRPQDRQFILSSKKLLLSDSGFYLCAWRGPRSGGPCCNEQFFGPGTRLTVL.

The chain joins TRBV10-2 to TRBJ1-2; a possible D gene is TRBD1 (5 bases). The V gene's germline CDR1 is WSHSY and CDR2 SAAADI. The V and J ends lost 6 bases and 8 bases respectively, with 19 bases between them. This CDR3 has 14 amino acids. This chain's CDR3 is CASRDPGTQGGYTF. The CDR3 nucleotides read TGCGCCAGCAGAGACCCTGGGACGCAAGGGGGCTACACCTTC.

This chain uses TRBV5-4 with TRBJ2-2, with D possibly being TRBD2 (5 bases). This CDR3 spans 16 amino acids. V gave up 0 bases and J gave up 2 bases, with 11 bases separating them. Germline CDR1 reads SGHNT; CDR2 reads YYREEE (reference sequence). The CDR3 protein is CASSLAWAGNTGELFF. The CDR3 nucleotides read TGTGCCAGCAGCTTGGCCTGGGCGGGCAACACCGGGGAGCTGTTTTTT.

CDR3 region: CASSPTRRETQYF. The CDR3 region has the DNA TGTGCCAGCAGCCCCACTCGGAGGGAGACCCAGTACTTC. The V gene is TRBV12-3 or TRBV12-4, the J gene TRBJ2-5; weak D call: TRBD2 (5 bases). The ends were cut back, 6 bases at V and 5 bases at J, with 13 bases in the middle. This CDR3 comprises 13 residues.

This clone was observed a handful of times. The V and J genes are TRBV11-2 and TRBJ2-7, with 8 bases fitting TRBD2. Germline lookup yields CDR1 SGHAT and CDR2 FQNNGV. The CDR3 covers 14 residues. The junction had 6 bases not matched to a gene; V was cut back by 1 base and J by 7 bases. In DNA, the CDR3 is TGTGCCAGCAGCTTAGCGGGAGGGCCGAAGGAGCAGTACTTC. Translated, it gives CASSLAGGPKEQYF. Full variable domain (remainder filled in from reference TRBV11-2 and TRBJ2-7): EAGVAQSPRYKIIEKRQSVAFWCNPISGHATLYWYQQILGQGPKLLIQFQNNGVVDDSQLPKDRFSAERLKGVDSTLKIQPAKLEDSAVYLCASSLAGGPKEQYFGPGTRLTVT.

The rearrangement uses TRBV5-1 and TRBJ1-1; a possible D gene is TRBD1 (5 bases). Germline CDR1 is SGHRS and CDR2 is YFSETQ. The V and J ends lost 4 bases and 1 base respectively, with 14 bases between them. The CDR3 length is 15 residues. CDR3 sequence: CASSPLGTANTEAFF. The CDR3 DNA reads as TGCGCCAGCAGCCCCCTGGGGACGGCGAACACTGAAGCTTTCTTT.

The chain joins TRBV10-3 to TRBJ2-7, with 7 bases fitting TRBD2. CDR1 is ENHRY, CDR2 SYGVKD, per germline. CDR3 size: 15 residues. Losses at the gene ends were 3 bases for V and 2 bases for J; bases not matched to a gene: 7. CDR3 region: CAISDSGTNTYEQYF. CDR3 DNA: TGTGCCATCAGTGATTCCGGGACTAACACCTACGAGCAGTACTTC.

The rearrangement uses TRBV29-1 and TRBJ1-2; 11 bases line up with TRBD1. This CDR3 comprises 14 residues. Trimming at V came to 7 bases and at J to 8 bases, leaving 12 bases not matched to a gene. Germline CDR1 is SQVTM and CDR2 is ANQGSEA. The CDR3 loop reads CSAPGQGANLGYTF. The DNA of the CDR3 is TGCAGCGCTCCCGGACAGGGGGCGAATCTCGGCTACACCTTC.